The 30 T cell receptor beta chains below come from one sample, sequenced in a study of shared clonotypes between healthy human individuals. Naive CD8 cells were CD45RO-negative, positively selected for CCR7, excluding terminally differentiated effector memory CD45RA+ cells. Method: immunoSEQ multiplex PCR; TCRdb's copy keeps in-frame clones and lacks some. The repertoire consists of about 2 million clones, with approximately 94% occurring once and the leading ten covering 1% to 1.3%. Sequencing was done on a sample of naive CD8+ T cells sorted from blood. These receptors came from a man between 18 and 29 years old in good health.

This sequence joins TRBV21-1 and TRBJ2-7. TRBV21-1 is assigned pseudogene status. This CDR3 region has 16 residues. The CDR3 is CASSKVAVPSSYEQYF. Here the CDR3 DNA reads TGTGCCAGCAGCAAAGTGGCTGTCCCGAGCTCCTACGAGCAGTACTTC.

The J gene is TRBJ1-3, the V gene TRBV6-5; D may be TRBD1 (6 bases). V dropped 0 bases and J dropped 8 bases, with 8 bases sitting between them. Germline V CDR1 and CDR2: MNHEY, SVGAGI. The CDR3 totals 13 residues. The CDR3 spells CASSYSRGDTIYF. The CDR3 coding sequence is TGTGCCAGCAGTTACTCGAGGGGGGACACCATATATTTT.

The chain joins TRBV5-6 to TRBJ2-5, with a tentative D call TRBD1 (6 bases). Germline values: CDR1 SGHDT, CDR2 YYEEEE. This CDR3 is 17 amino acids long. Deletions cut 4 bases from V and 5 bases from J, with 24 bases between. CDR3 in amino acids: CASSRAGHGGGMETQYF. CDR3 bases: TGTGCCAGCAGCCGCGCCGGTCATGGTGGGGGCATGGAGACCCAGTACTTC.

The chain uses TRBV5-1 and TRBJ1-2; D unclear. The CDR3 spans 14 residues. Deletions cut 3 bases from V and 7 bases from J, with 16 bases between. Germline CDR1 is SGHRS and CDR2 is YFSETQ. The CDR3 here is CASSSPPGDGGYTF. CDR3 coding DNA: TGCGCCAGCAGCTCTCCGCCAGGCGACGGTGGCTACACCTTC.

The chain is built from TRBV21-1 and TRBJ1-3; TRBD1, the D gene given by the table, was not confirmed from the DNA. TRBV21-1 is a listed pseudogene. The CDR3 spans 13 residues. CDR3 sequence reads: CASSKGGRGHIYF. CDR3 DNA sequence: TGTGCCAGCAGCAAAGGGGGAAGGGGCCACATATATTTT.

The V gene is TRBV10-2, the J gene TRBJ2-3, with 12 bases matching TRBD2. Unmatched junction bases numbered 4, after V lost 6 bases and J lost 0 bases. The CDR3 sequence is 16 residues long. Germline CDR1 and CDR2: WSHSY and SAAADI. The CDR3 is CASRILAGGSTDTQYF. CDR3 DNA: TGCGCCAGCAGGATACTAGCGGGGGGTAGCACAGATACGCAGTATTTT.

The chain is built from TRBV19 and TRBJ2-1; D gene unclear. CDR1 is LNHDA and CDR2 is SQIVND in the germline V gene (reference sequence). V was pared by 1 base and J by 4 bases, with 8 bases between. This CDR3 comprises 14 residues. CDR3 bases: TGTGCCAGTAGTATAGCATTAGGGTACAATGAGCAGTTCTTC. Translation gives CASSIALGYNEQFF. The full variable domain, with the rest looked up from reference TRBV19 and TRBJ2-1, is DGGITQSPKYLFRKEGQNVTLSCEQNLNHDAMYWYRQDPGQGLRLIYYSQIVNDFQKGDIAEGYSVSREKKESFPLTVTSAQKNPTAFYLCASSIALGYNEQFFGPGTRLTVL.

The V gene is TRBV5-1, the J gene TRBJ2-7; 10 bases match TRBD1. CDR1 is SGHRS, CDR2 YFSETQ, per germline. This CDR3 has 15 residues. J gave up 0 bases and V 7 bases, and 7 bases lay outside the gene matches. The CDR3 DNA follows: TGCGCCAGCCGGGGGACAGGGGTCAGCTCCTACGAGCAGTACTTC. Translating it yields CASRGTGVSSYEQYF.

This clone was recorded once. The chain has TRBV7-6 and TRBJ1-5; 9 positions match TRBD1. The CDR3 covers 14 residues. Trimming removed 6 bases from V and 7 bases from J; junction bases left unmatched: 7. Germline CDR1 SGHVS, CDR2 FNYEAQ. This CDR3 reads CASSPDRGNQPQHF. The DNA for the CDR3 is TGTGCCAGCAGTCCCGACAGGGGGAACCAGCCCCAGCATTTT.

In this sample, this clone turned up once. The chain links TRBV10-1 to TRBJ2-1, with D hard to call. Looked up from germline, CDR1 is WNHNN and CDR2 is SYGVQD (reference sequence). The CDR3 is made up of 16 amino acids. The V and J ends lost 4 bases and 0 bases respectively, with 13 bases between them. CDR3 sequence reads: CASSGSTESSYNEQFF. DNA of the CDR3: TGCGCCAGCAGTGGGTCTACCGAAAGCTCCTACAATGAGCAGTTCTTC.

This chain links TRBV27 with TRBJ1-5; D remains unclear. Trimming pared 0 bases from V and 4 bases from J, leaving 4 bases between. Germline lookup yields CDR1 MNHEY and CDR2 SMNVEV (reference sequence). This CDR3 spans 13 amino acids. In DNA form, the CDR3 reads TGTGCCAGCAGTTTATCAGCAAATCAGCCCCAGCATTTT. Its translation: CASSLSANQPQHF.

V is TRBV6-1 and J is TRBJ2-7; the D call may be TRBD1 or TRBD2 (5 bases each). The length of the CDR3 is 14 residues. V lost 6 bases, J lost 3 bases, and 15 bases lay in between. CDR1 and CDR2 (germline): MNHNS, SASEGT. In DNA, the CDR3 is TGTGCCAGCAGCGGAATGGGACCCCTCTACGAGCAGTACTTC. Translating gives CASSGMGPLYEQYF.

The J gene is TRBJ1-6, the V gene TRBV7-3, with a possible D match to TRBD1 (6 bases). The germline V and J ends were trimmed by 5 bases and 4 bases, with 9 bases remaining between them. There are 14 residues in the CDR3. Germline V lookup: CDR1 SGHTA, CDR2 FQGTGA. The CDR3 is CASSQTGYNSPLHF. The DNA of the CDR3 is TGTGCCAGCAGCCAAACAGGGTATAATTCACCCCTCCACTTT.

The V gene is TRBV11-2, the J gene TRBJ2-1; 16 bases align to TRBD2. The V gene's germline CDR1 is SGHAT and CDR2 FQNNGV. V trimming: 4 bases; J trimming: 8 bases; junction bases outside the gene matches: 14. This CDR3 contains 19 residues. CDR3 coding DNA: TGTGCCAGCAGCTCCCCCGGGACTAGCGGGAGGGCCCAGGTCGATGAGCAGTTCTTC. It yields the protein CASSSPGTSGRAQVDEQFF.

The chain carries TRBV5-6 and TRBJ2-1; D unresolved. Germline assignment: CDR1 SGHDT and CDR2 YYEEEE. V lost 0 bases and J lost 9, with 10 bases in between. This CDR3 spans 13 amino acids. The CDR3 loop is CASSLGGRFEQFF. The CDR3, as DNA: TGTGCCAGCAGCTTGGGGGGTAGGTTTGAGCAGTTCTTC.

The chain links TRBV5-6 to TRBJ1-2; the D gene is possibly TRBD1 (6 bases). CDR3 size: 13 residues. V lost 0 bases and J lost 6, with 9 bases in between. Germline V gene lookup returns CDR1 SGHDT and CDR2 YYEEEE. The CDR3 sequence is CASSLGGPDGYTF. CDR3 DNA: TGTGCCAGCAGCTTGGGGGGGCCTGATGGCTACACCTTC. The complete variable domain, with remaining parts taken from reference TRBV5-6 and TRBJ1-2, reads DAGVTQSPTHLIKTRGQQVTLRCSPKSGHDTVSWYQQALGQGPQFIFQYYEEEERQRGNFPDRFSGHQFPNYSSELNVNALLLGDSALYLCASSLGGPDGYTFGSGTRLTVV.

The rearrangement uses TRBV7-9 and TRBJ2-3; D is tentatively TRBD1 or TRBD2 (5 bases each). In germline, CDR1 is SEHNR, CDR2 FQNEAQ (reference sequence). This CDR3 contains 15 residues. The V end was cut by 3 bases, the J end by 1 base, with 11 bases between. The CDR3 sequence is CASSLSRGGTDTQYF. CDR3 bases: TGTGCCAGCAGCTTGTCTAGGGGAGGCACAGATACGCAGTATTTT.

The J gene is TRBJ2-1, the V gene TRBV5-6; 7 bases fit TRBD2. There are 16 residues in the CDR3. Per the germline V gene, CDR1 is SGHDT and CDR2 is YYEEEE. Trimming at V came to 0 bases and at J to 0 bases, leaving 3 bases not matched to a gene. CDR3 nucleotides: TGTGCCAGCAGCTTGGTTGGCGGGAGCTCCTACAATGAGCAGTTCTTC. Its translation is CASSLVGGSSYNEQFF.

The rearrangement uses TRBV7-9 and TRBJ1-2; the D is unclear. Germline loops: CDR1 SEHNR, CDR2 FQNEAQ (reference sequence). This CDR3 has 14 residues. V lost 7 bases to trimming and J lost 7 bases, with 19 bases between them. The CDR3 here is CASTLVPSIVGYTF. The CDR3 region has the DNA TGTGCCAGCACCCTAGTACCTTCAATCGTTGGCTACACCTTC.

The chain recombines TRBV4-1 with TRBJ1-4; 7 bases match TRBD1. J lost 6 bases, V lost 0 bases, and 7 bases had no gene match. Germline CDR1 MGHRA, CDR2 YSYEKL. CDR3 length: 16 residues. This chain's CDR3 is CASSQESGTADEKLFF. CDR3 DNA: TGCGCCAGCAGCCAAGAAAGCGGGACAGCGGATGAAAAACTGTTTTTT.

This clone was recorded only once. The chain carries TRBV19 and TRBJ2-1, with TRBD2 identical over 7 bases. The germline gives CDR1 LNHDA, CDR2 SQIVND (reference sequence). This CDR3 is 13 amino acids long. V trimming: 3 bases; J trimming: 9 bases; junction bases outside the gene matches: 5. The CDR3 nucleotides read TGTGCCAGTAGTATTGTTGGCGGGAGTGAGCAGTTCTTC. This encodes CASSIVGGSEQFF.

This clone has only a few counts. Other DNA sequences in the sample encode the same CDR3. J is TRBJ2-7 and V is TRBV4-1, with a weak D call TRBD2 (6 bases). Germline V gives CDR1 MGHRA, CDR2 YSYEKL. The CDR3 length is 13 residues. Trimming pared 0 bases from V and 3 bases from J, leaving 6 bases between. The CDR3 reads CASSQEEGYEQYF. The CDR3 DNA follows: TGCGCCAGCAGCCAAGAGGAGGGCTACGAGCAGTACTTC.

A few counts support this clone. J is TRBJ1-1 and V is TRBV9; weak D call: TRBD1 (6 bases). CDR3 length equals 14 residues. Germline CDR1 SGDLS, CDR2 YYNGEE. Deletions cut 5 bases from V and 1 base from J, with 12 bases between. The CDR3 DNA follows: TGTGCCAGCAGGAGGGGGGAAGCGAACACTGAAGCTTTCTTT. The encoded protein is CASRRGEANTEAFF.

The rearrangement uses TRBV7-3 and TRBJ2-7, with 8 bases aligning to TRBD1. CDR1 and CDR2 from the germline V gene are SGHTA and FQGTGA. The CDR3 sequence is 15 residues long. Trimming at V came to 5 bases and at J to 3 bases, leaving 9 bases not matched to a gene. The CDR3 sequence is CASSADSGTGYEQYF. CDR3 in DNA: TGTGCCAGCAGCGCCGACTCCGGGACAGGCTACGAGCAGTACTTC.

The rearrangement joins TRBV28 to TRBJ2-5; 8 bases match TRBD1. Germline-derived CDR1 and CDR2 are MDHEN and SYDVKM. This CDR3 contains 14 residues. V dropped 4 bases and J dropped 5; count of bases not matched to a gene: 6. In DNA, the CDR3 is TGTGCCAGCAGTTCCGGACAGGGTCGGGAGACCCAGTACTTC. Amino acids: CASSSGQGRETQYF. The full variable domain, rest sourced from reference TRBV28 and TRBJ2-5, is DVKVTQSSRYLVKRTGEKVFLECVQDMDHENMFWYRQDPGLGLRLIYFSYDVKMKEKGDIPEGYSVSREKKERFSLILESASTNQTSMYLCASSSGQGRETQYFGPGTRLLVL.

The chain employs TRBV28 and TRBJ1-2, with no clear D. Germline V gene sequence: CDR1 MDHEN, CDR2 SYDVKM. The CDR3 has 17 residues. V was cut by 4 bases and J by 5 bases, with 23 bases left in between. The CDR3 here is CASSSPREGDSRYGYTF. In nucleotides, the CDR3 is TGTGCCAGCAGTTCCCCCCGGGAAGGCGACTCGAGGTATGGCTACACCTTC.

The chain is built from TRBV10-3 and TRBJ1-1; D perhaps matches TRBD1 (6 bases). V gave up 2 bases and J gave up 4 bases, with 11 bases separating them. This CDR3 has 14 residues. From germline, CDR1 is ENHRY and CDR2 SYGVKD. The CDR3 nucleotides read TGTGCCATCAGTGAGGAGGGAGGGGGCACTGAAGCTTTCTTT. Translating it yields CAISEEGGGTEAFF.

This clone was seen a single time. The chain recombines TRBV30 with TRBJ2-2, with TRBD1 matching over 7 bases. There are 14 residues in the CDR3. CDR1 and CDR2 from the germline V gene are GTSNPN and SVGIG (reference sequence). The V gene end was trimmed by 5 bases and the J gene end by 4 bases; junction bases not matched to a gene: 7. The CDR3 nucleotides are TGTGCCTGGTCCAAGGGGGCGGGCACCGGGGAGCTGTTTTTT. Its translation is CAWSKGAGTGELFF.

The genes are TRBV12-5 and TRBJ2-1; 8 nucleotides line up with TRBD2. The length of the CDR3 is 14 residues. In germline, CDR1 is LGHNT, CDR2 FRNRAP. With 1 base clipped from V and 9 bases from J, the junction kept 5 bases outside the gene matches. The CDR3 here is CASGLGRGGSEQFF. The CDR3 region has the DNA TGTGCTAGTGGTTTGGGACGGGGGGGTAGTGAGCAGTTCTTC.

This clone was seen a single time. The chain uses TRBV7-9 and TRBJ2-7; 10 bases are shared with TRBD2. This CDR3 contains 15 residues. V shed 5 bases, J shed 3 bases, and the junction held 7 bases outside the gene matches. The germline gives CDR1 SEHNR, CDR2 FQNEAQ (reference sequence). For the CDR3, the DNA is TGTGCCAGCAGCCCCCTCCTAGCGGGGGACTACGAGCAGTACTTC. This gives the protein CASSPLLAGDYEQYF.